The text below deals with one T cell receptor (beta chain). Reanalyzing the 5' RACE reads, TCRdb keeps one entry per CDR3 protein, without DNA. The sample table includes roughly 300,000 distinct CDR3 sequences. The data derive from a study of monozygotic twins with inflammatory bowel disease. CDR3 length: 18 residues. CDR1 and CDR2 (germline): KGHDR, SFDVKD. Source material: blood. The chain carries TRBV24-1 and TRBJ2-1; TCRdb designates TRBD1, a call that cannot be tested without DNA. The TCR originated in a human donor with ulcerative colitis or Crohn's disease, or a healthy co-twin of an affected twin (not recorded which). The CDR3 loop is CATSDYGAGGRLYNEQFF.